The 17 T cell receptor beta chains in this list originate from one sample, sequenced in a study of cytomegalovirus exposure and HLA in healthy donors. The PCR employed 60 Vbeta primers together with 13 Jbeta primers. Repertoires were generated with immunoSEQ multiplex PCR, while TCRdb's copy carries only in-frame clones and drops some. The profile covers roughly 260,000 clones, with 84% appearing a single time and 1.5% to 2.5% taken by the ten largest. The sample taken for sequencing was PBMCs. The receptor source for this set is a woman aged 40 to 55 in good health and CMV-seropositive.

This clone came up a few times. The V gene is TRBV6-1, the J gene TRBJ1-5; D possibly corresponds to TRBD1 (5 bases). The CDR3 has 14 amino acids. Deletions cut 7 bases from V and 5 bases from J, with 15 bases between. Germline CDR1 reads MNHNS; CDR2 reads SASEGT. The CDR3 here is CASKGPGRDQPQHF. CDR3 sequence (DNA): TGTGCCAGCAAGGGGCCAGGGCGAGATCAGCCCCAGCATTTT.

The genes are TRBV5-6 and TRBJ2-3, with 11 bases identical to TRBD2. Per the germline V gene, CDR1 is SGHDT and CDR2 is YYEEEE. The CDR3 totals 16 residues. The V segment lost 5 bases and the J segment 4 bases; nucleotides outside the gene matches: 9. For the CDR3, the DNA is TGTGCCAGCAGGCGTGTAGCGGGAGGGGGGTCAGATACGCAGTATTTT. Encoded protein: CASRRVAGGGSDTQYF.

The chain employs TRBV2 and TRBJ1-1; D is possibly TRBD1 (5 bases). From germline, CDR1 is SNHLY and CDR2 FYNNEI. This CDR3 is built from 13 residues. V dropped 4 bases and J dropped 1 base, with 7 bases sitting between them. CDR3 in amino acids: CASSVGANTEAFF. CDR3 nucleotide sequence: TGTGCCAGCAGTGTAGGGGCGAACACTGAAGCTTTCTTT.

The gene calls are TRBV29-1 and TRBJ2-7; TRBD1 aligns across 8 bases. This CDR3 has 13 residues. Unmatched junction bases numbered 6, after V lost 5 bases and J lost 3 bases. Germline V CDR1 and CDR2: SQVTM, ANQGSEA. In DNA, the CDR3 is TGCAGCGTTTCCCCACAGGGGGGCTACGAGCAGTACTTC. It codes for CSVSPQGGYEQYF.

The chain is built from TRBV7-9 and TRBJ2-7; 7 nucleotides match TRBD1. Germline V CDR1 and CDR2: SEHNR, FQNEAQ (reference sequence). The CDR3 runs 16 residues. V lost 4 bases to trimming and J lost 0 bases; unmatched junction nucleotides: 9. CDR3 region: CASSSLQGPSSYEQYF. CDR3 coding DNA: TGTGCCAGCAGCTCCTTACAGGGGCCATCCTCCTACGAGCAGTACTTC.

In this sample, this clone turned up once. This chain joins TRBV6-6 and TRBJ2-7, with TRBD2 matching over 8 bases. V trimming: 1 base; J trimming: 9 bases; junction bases outside the gene matches: 11. CDR1 is MNHNY and CDR2 is SVGAGI in the germline V gene (reference sequence). This CDR3 comprises 15 residues. The DNA of the CDR3 is TGTGCCAGCAGTTACTTTACCGGGCGGGAGGATTGGCAGTACTTC. Translating it yields CASSYFTGREDWQYF.

This clone was observed a handful of times. This sequence joins TRBV7-2 and TRBJ1-2; tentatively, D is TRBD1 (6 bases). V shed 4 bases and J shed 5 bases, with 20 bases lying between them. CDR1 is SGHTA and CDR2 is FQGNSA in the germline V gene. This CDR3 comprises 16 residues. The CDR3 DNA reads as TGTGCCAGCAGCTCCCAATCGGACCTCACAGGGTATGGCTACACCTTC. Residues: CASSSQSDLTGYGYTF.

This sequence joins TRBV7-8 and TRBJ2-7; 9 positions agree with TRBD2. The V segment lost 2 bases and the J segment 4 bases; nucleotides outside the gene matches: 15. Per the germline V gene, CDR1 is SGHVS and CDR2 is FQNEAQ. This CDR3 contains 18 residues. CDR3 DNA: TGTGCCAGCAGCTTATGGCACGTCGGGGCGGGAGGGCCTTACGAGCAGTACTTC. Translating gives CASSLWHVGAGGPYEQYF.

V gene TRBV5-1 combines with J gene TRBJ1-2; tentatively, D is TRBD1 (5 bases). V lost 3 bases and J 4 bases, leaving 19 bases between the germline ends. There are 16 residues in the CDR3. CDR1 and CDR2 (germline): SGHRS, YFSETQ. This CDR3 reads CASSSVATQGLYGYTF. CDR3 DNA sequence: TGCGCCAGCAGCTCGGTGGCCACTCAGGGACTCTATGGCTACACCTTC.

This chain's CDR3 is CASSSDSRYEQYF. CDR3 sequence (DNA): TGTGCCAGCAGTTCAGACAGCCGGTACGAGCAGTACTTC. J is TRBJ2-7 and V is TRBV6-5; weak D call: TRBD1 (5 bases). Trimming took 4 bases from V and 4 from J, leaving 11 bases between them. The CDR3 is 13 amino acids. Germline-derived CDR1 and CDR2 are MNHEY and SVGAGI.

V and J are TRBV7-8 and TRBJ2-2, with 7 bases lining up with TRBD1. The CDR3 sequence is 16 residues long. Germline V gene lookup returns CDR1 SGHVS and CDR2 FQNEAQ. J was trimmed by 3 bases and V by 3 bases; bases with no gene match: 7. CDR3 loop: CASSFRGTMDTGELFF. CDR3 coding DNA: TGTGCCAGCAGCTTCAGGGGGACAATGGACACCGGGGAGCTGTTTTTT. The full variable domain, in which reference TRBV7-8 and TRBJ2-2 provide the parts outside the CDR3, is GAGVSQSPRYKVAKRGQDVALRCDPISGHVSLFWYQQALGQGPEFLTYFQNEAQLDKSGLPSDRFFAERPEGSVSTLKIQRTQQEDSAVYLCASSFRGTMDTGELFFGEGSRLTVL.

The chain carries TRBV2 and TRBJ2-3, with D hard to call. Deletions cut 7 bases from V and 2 bases from J, with 7 bases between. Germline V gene sequence: CDR1 SNHLY, CDR2 FYNNEI. The CDR3 contains 12 residues. Written as DNA, the CDR3 is TGTGCCAGCACCTTAGCCACAGATACGCAGTATTTT. The encoded protein is CASTLATDTQYF.

The J gene is TRBJ1-1, the V gene TRBV5-1; 8 bases match TRBD1. V lost 4 bases to trimming and J lost 7 bases; unmatched junction nucleotides: 6. Germline V gene lookup returns CDR1 SGHRS and CDR2 YFSETQ. The CDR3 consists of 13 residues. DNA for the CDR3: TGCGCCAGCAGCCGGGACAGGACCTATGAAGCTTTCTTT. Translating gives CASSRDRTYEAFF.

The chain links TRBV7-2 to TRBJ2-1; 11 bases are a match to TRBD2. Trimming took 0 bases from V and 2 from J; bases not matched to a gene: 3. The CDR3 runs 17 residues. Germline-derived CDR1 and CDR2 are SGHTA and FQGNSA. CDR3 bases: TGTGCCAGCAGCTTAGCCACTAGCGGGAGTACCTACAATGAGCAGTTCTTC. Protein sequence: CASSLATSGSTYNEQFF. Full variable domain (outside the CDR3, taken from reference TRBV7-2 and TRBJ2-1): GAGVSQSPSNKVTEKGKDVELRCDPISGHTALYWYRQSLGQGLEFLIYFQGNSAPDKSGLPSDRFSAERTGGSVSTLTIQRTQQEDSAVYLCASSLATSGSTYNEQFFGPGTRLTVL.

This chain connects TRBV11-3 to TRBJ2-1; 9 positions match TRBD2. The CDR3 spans 15 residues. J was trimmed by 8 bases and V by 1 base; bases with no gene match: 6. CDR1 and CDR2 from the germline V gene are SGHNT and YENEEA. CDR3 sequence reads: CASSLAAGGPYEQFF. CDR3 DNA sequence: TGTGCCAGCAGCTTAGCGGCGGGAGGGCCTTATGAGCAGTTCTTC.

The chain couples TRBV5-6 to TRBJ2-1; TRBD1 is a possible D gene (6 bases). Germline V CDR1 and CDR2: SGHDT, YYEEEE. V lost 3 bases to trimming and J lost 13 bases, with 26 bases between them. The CDR3 runs 16 residues. CDR3 nucleotide sequence: TGTGCCAGCAGCTCCCCAACGGACAGTCATCCCAATGCTCAGTTCTTC. Protein product: CASSSPTDSHPNAQFF.

The chain links TRBV28 to TRBJ2-1; D is perhaps TRBD2 (6 bases). Germline lookup yields CDR1 MDHEN and CDR2 SYDVKM. V lost 6 bases to trimming and J lost 1 base, with 7 bases between them. The CDR3 runs 13 residues. The CDR3 sequence is CASRGGSYNEQFF. In nucleotides, the CDR3 is TGTGCCAGCAGGGGAGGTTCCTACAATGAGCAGTTCTTC.